These 26 T cell receptor beta chains came from one sample sequenced in a study of blood T cell repertoires in COVID-19. The protocol was immunoSEQ multiplex PCR, while the TCRdb copy is restricted to in-frame clones and leaves out a portion. The sample yields some 400,000 clones, more than 75% seen once. Sequencing was carried out using peripheral blood. Every receptor here comes from a human donor with acute or convalescent COVID-19. The donor label of this sample is uncertain.

The rearrangement uses TRBV7-9 and TRBJ2-5; TRBD1 agrees at 9 bases. The CDR3 spans 14 residues. Germline CDR1 is SEHNR and CDR2 is FQNEAQ (reference sequence). V shed 5 bases and J 5 bases; nucleotides not matched to a gene: 6. For the CDR3, the DNA is TGTGCCAGCAGCCCGGGACAGGGAGGGGAGACCCAGTACTTC. Residues: CASSPGQGGETQYF. The full variable domain, completed using reference TRBV7-9 and TRBJ2-5, is DTGVSQNPRHKITKRGQNVTFRCDPISEHNRLYWYRQTLGQGPEFLTYFQNEAQLEKSRLLSDRFSAERPKGSFSTLEIQRTEQGDSAMYLCASSPGQGGETQYFGPGTRLLVL.

V and J are TRBV21-1 and TRBJ1-6. TRBV21-1 is reported as a pseudogene. The CDR3 is 15 amino acids. CDR3 in DNA: TGTGCCAGCAGCAAGGGGGGGGAAAGTAATTCACCCCTCCACTTT. This encodes CASSKGGESNSPLHF.

The CDR3 spells CASSQRQSSGNTIYF. CDR3 bases: TGCGCCAGCAGCCAAAGACAGAGCTCTGGAAACACCATATATTTT. This chain connects TRBV4-1 to TRBJ1-3, with a weak D call TRBD1 (5 bases). CDR1 MGHRA and CDR2 YSYEKL come from the germline V gene. The CDR3 has 15 residues. The ends were cut back, 2 bases at V and 0 bases at J, with 8 bases in the middle.

This chain connects TRBV7-6 to TRBJ2-1; 13 nucleotides align to TRBD2. The germline V gene encodes CDR1 SGHVS and CDR2 FNYEAQ. This CDR3 is built from 16 residues. Trimming removed 7 bases from V and 6 bases from J; junction bases left unmatched: 9. The CDR3 sequence: CASTRTGTSGVNEQFF. The CDR3 bases are TGTGCCAGCACACGTACCGGGACTAGCGGGGTCAATGAGCAGTTCTTC.

The chain joins TRBV18 to TRBJ1-1; TRBD1 aligns across 10 bases. V gave up 6 bases and J gave up 4 bases; unmatched junction bases: 5. Germline V gives CDR1 KGHSH, CDR2 LQKENI. The CDR3 is 14 amino acids. CDR3 nucleotide sequence: TGTGCCAGCTCCCCGGGACAGGGGACCACTGAAGCTTTCTTT. Translated, it gives CASSPGQGTTEAFF.

V and J are TRBV18 and TRBJ2-5; D gene unclear. Trimming stripped 2 bases from V and 1 base from J, with 5 bases between. The V gene's germline CDR1 is KGHSH and CDR2 LQKENI. The CDR3 contains 13 residues. The CDR3 sequence is CASSPVSQETQYF. The CDR3 DNA reads as TGTGCCAGCTCACCAGTCAGCCAAGAGACCCAGTACTTC.

This rearrangement joins TRBV28 to TRBJ2-7, with D maybe TRBD2 (6 bases). The germline gives CDR1 MDHEN, CDR2 SYDVKM. Trimming cost V 6 bases and J 6 bases, with 21 bases left between them. CDR3 length: 15 residues. The CDR3 protein is CASSLPVAGRGEQYF. The CDR3 DNA reads TGTGCCAGCAGCCTCCCGGTGGCAGGGCGGGGCGAGCAGTACTTC.

On this clone itself: Compared with germline, one end of the junction differs, possibly owing to a read error. The rearrangement uses TRBV18 and TRBJ1-4; D is possibly TRBD1 (5 bases). Germline assignment: CDR1 KGHSH and CDR2 LQKENI. The length of the CDR3 is 16 residues. Here the CDR3 DNA reads TGTGCCAGCTCTCCACAGGCGGGTGTGTTGGTTGAAAAACTGTTTTTT. Protein product: CASSPQAGVLVEKLFF.

This chain uses TRBV28 with TRBJ2-2; a weak D match, TRBD2 (6 bases). Per germline, CDR1 MDHEN and CDR2 SYDVKM. The CDR3 runs 14 residues. V was trimmed by 6 bases and J by 3 bases, leaving 11 bases between them. In nucleotides, the CDR3 is TGTGCCAGCAGCTCGACGGGGGACACCGGGGAGCTGTTTTTT. Protein product: CASSSTGDTGELFF.

CDR3 protein: CASHPGLAGGEQFF. CDR3 nucleotides: TGTGCCAGCCATCCGGGACTAGCGGGGGGGGAGCAGTTCTTC. J is TRBJ2-1 and V is TRBV18, with TRBD2 identical over 16 bases. The trim removed 8 bases at V and 10 bases at J, leaving 5 bases unmatched. The V gene's germline CDR1 is KGHSH and CDR2 LQKENI. The CDR3 extends over 14 amino acids.

The chain couples TRBV30 to TRBJ2-5, with a tentative D call TRBD1 (5 bases). Trimming removed 3 bases from V and 5 bases from J, with 13 bases in between. CDR1 GTSNPN and CDR2 SVGIG come from the germline V gene (reference sequence). The CDR3 is 13 amino acids. DNA of the CDR3: TGTGCCTGGAGCAGAGGACAATTGGAGACCCAGTACTTC. Translated, it gives CAWSRGQLETQYF. The full variable domain, rest sourced from reference TRBV30 and TRBJ2-5, is SQTIHQWPATLVQPVGSPLSLECTVEGTSNPNLYWYRQAAGRGLQLLFYSVGIGQISSEVPQNLSASRPQDRQFILSSKKLLLSDSGFYLCAWSRGQLETQYFGPGTRLLVL.

The chain has TRBV6-5 and TRBJ1-2; 10 bases match TRBD1. The CDR3 has 15 amino acids. Losses at the gene ends were 7 bases for V and 8 bases for J; bases not matched to a gene: 13. The germline V gene has CDR1 MNHEY and CDR2 SVGAGI. CDR3 loop: CASTAGGTGARGYTF. The CDR3 bases are TGTGCCAGCACCGCAGGCGGGACAGGGGCTCGCGGCTACACCTTC.

V gene TRBV10-3 combines with J gene TRBJ1-1, with D possibly matching TRBD1 (6 bases). The CDR3 totals 13 residues. V gave up 6 bases and J gave up 2 bases, with 10 bases separating them. Germline V CDR1 and CDR2: ENHRY, SYGVKD. CDR3 bases: TGTGCCATCAGCGGGACACTAAACACTGAAGCTTTCTTT. This gives the protein CAISGTLNTEAFF.

V is TRBV5-4 and J is TRBJ1-1, with 8 bases that match TRBD1. The CDR3 has 15 amino acids. J was trimmed by 7 bases and V by 2 bases; bases with no gene match: 10. Germline V gene data show CDR1 as SGHNT and CDR2 as YYREEE (reference sequence). CDR3 in DNA: TGTGCCAGCAGCTTTGGACAGGGCCAATACGGTGAAGCTTTCTTT. Its protein product is CASSFGQGQYGEAFF.

The chain uses TRBV28 and TRBJ1-5, with 7 bases aligning to TRBD1. The CDR3 loop spans 15 amino acids. The trim removed 3 bases at V and 5 bases at J, leaving 7 bases unmatched. CDR1 MDHEN and CDR2 SYDVKM come from the germline V gene. CDR3 DNA: TGTGCCAGCAGTTTCCAAACAGGGGCGGATCAGCCCCAGCATTTT. Amino acid sequence: CASSFQTGADQPQHF.

This chain links TRBV11-2 with TRBJ2-2; D remains unclear. Germline CDR1 reads SGHAT; CDR2 reads FQNNGV. The CDR3 has 13 amino acids. V lost 0 bases and J 8 bases, leaving 7 bases between the germline ends. The CDR3 protein is CASSLDTGGELFF. In DNA form, the CDR3 reads TGTGCCAGCAGCTTAGACACCGGGGGGGAGCTGTTTTTT.

The V gene is TRBV5-1, the J gene TRBJ1-3; a weak D match, TRBD1 (6 bases). Germline loops: CDR1 SGHRS, CDR2 YFSETQ. The V and J ends lost 4 bases and 3 bases respectively, with 8 bases between them. CDR3 size: 13 residues. CDR3 sequence reads: CASSRQDGNTIYF. DNA of the CDR3: TGCGCCAGCAGCCGACAGGATGGAAACACCATATATTTT.

The V and J genes are TRBV6-6 and TRBJ1-2, with D perhaps TRBD1 (5 bases). Trimming pared 2 bases from V and 3 bases from J, leaving 10 bases between. This CDR3 has 14 residues. Germline V gene data show CDR1 as MNHNY and CDR2 as SVGAGI (reference sequence). The CDR3 nucleotides are TGTGCCAGCAGTTACGGAGGGGCCGACTATGGCTACACCTTC. Amino acids: CASSYGGADYGYTF.

The chain carries TRBV21-1 and TRBJ2-5; the table's D call TRBD2 went unverified against the DNA. TRBV21-1 is a recognized pseudogene. The CDR3 loop spans 12 amino acids. CDR3 residues: CASRGAQETQYF. CDR3 in DNA: TGTGCCAGCAGGGGAGCGCAAGAGACCCAGTACTTC.

The chain links TRBV3-1 (or the pseudogene TRBV3-2) to TRBJ2-7; 11 nucleotides match TRBD2. V lost 0 bases to trimming and J lost 5 bases; unmatched junction nucleotides: 12. Germline loops: CDR1 LGHDT, CDR2 YNNKEL (reference sequence). This CDR3 is built from 18 residues. CDR3 sequence (DNA): TGTGCCAGCAGCCAAGATCGAGTAGCGGGAGGGCCGGGGAACGAGCAGTACTTC. This gives the protein CASSQDRVAGGPGNEQYF.

The chain has TRBV7-9 and TRBJ2-1, with 10 nucleotides matching TRBD1. Trimming cost V 4 bases and J 3 bases; bases outside gene matches: 9. Per the germline V gene, CDR1 is SEHNR and CDR2 is FQNEAQ (reference sequence). CDR3 size: 17 residues. CDR3 amino acids: CASSSTGGQGLYNEQFF. The CDR3 nucleotides read TGTGCCAGCAGCTCGACTGGGGGACAGGGGCTCTACAATGAGCAGTTCTTC.

The chain links TRBV4-1 to TRBJ1-2, with D hard to call. V was clipped by 0 bases and J by 6 bases, with 17 bases between them. The CDR3 is 16 residues long. The germline gives CDR1 MGHRA, CDR2 YSYEKL. CDR3 in amino acids: CASSQDRGYTVHGYTF. DNA for the CDR3: TGCGCCAGCAGCCAAGATAGAGGTTACACGGTACATGGCTACACCTTC.

The J gene is TRBJ2-7, the V gene TRBV6-5, with TRBD2 as a possible D gene (7 bases). The CDR3 runs 13 residues. Trimming cost V 6 bases and J 2 bases, with 11 bases left between them. Germline CDR1 reads MNHEY; CDR2 reads SVGAGI. CDR3 protein: CASRRGGAYEQYF. DNA of the CDR3: TGTGCCAGCAGAAGGGGGGGGGCCTACGAGCAGTACTTC.

The genes are TRBV3-1 (or the pseudogene TRBV3-2) and TRBJ2-1; D may be TRBD1 (5 bases). The CDR3 runs to 12 residues. CDR1 and CDR2 from the germline V gene are LGHDT and YNNKEL (reference sequence). V lost 1 base to trimming and J lost 9 bases, with 7 bases between them. CDR3 sequence (DNA): TGTGCCAGCAGCCAAGTAAGGGGTGAGCAGTTCTTC. This sequence encodes CASSQVRGEQFF.

The chain couples TRBV10-3 to TRBJ2-7; TRBD2 agrees at 13 bases. Germline CDR1 is ENHRY and CDR2 is SYGVKD. The CDR3 is 14 amino acids. Trimming removed 4 bases from V and 12 bases from J; junction bases left unmatched: 9. The CDR3 is CAISGTGTSGARYF. In DNA form, the CDR3 reads TGTGCCATCAGTGGGACCGGGACTAGCGGGGCCCGGTACTTC.

The rearrangement uses TRBV27 and TRBJ1-1; 8 bases align to TRBD1. CDR1 and CDR2 (germline): MNHEY, SMNVEV (reference sequence). Trimming cost V 4 bases and J 4 bases; bases outside gene matches: 14. CDR3 size: 17 residues. DNA of the CDR3: TGTGCCAGCAGTTGGGGTCCGGGACAGGAGTCGGGCACTGAAGCTTTCTTT. As protein: CASSWGPGQESGTEAFF.